The present T cell receptor (beta chain) was sequenced within a study of cytomegalovirus exposure and HLA in healthy donors. Germline CDR1 is GTSNPN and CDR2 is SVGIG (reference sequence). This CDR3 has 13 residues. J gave up 4 bases and V 5 bases, and 4 bases lay outside the gene matches. 13 Jbeta primers and 60 Vbeta primers were used for the PCR. Data came from immunoSEQ multiplex PCR; TCRdb stores just in-frame clones and leaves some out. In all, the sample yields approximately 190,000 clones. V usage is TRBV30 and J usage is TRBJ2-1; 8 bases match TRBD2. The source material was PBMCs. This TCR was recovered from a boy aged 5-17 years in good health and CMV-seronegative. In nucleotides, the CDR3 is TGTGCCTGGTGGGCGGGGGGTTACAATGAGCAGTTCTTC. Residues: CAWWAGGYNEQFF. The full variable domain, with the rest looked up from reference TRBV30 and TRBJ2-1, is SQTIHQWPATLVQPVGSPLSLECTVEGTSNPNLYWYRQAAGRGLQLLFYSVGIGQISSEVPQNLSASRPQDRQFILSSKKLLLSDSGFYLCAWWAGGYNEQFFGPGTRLTVL.